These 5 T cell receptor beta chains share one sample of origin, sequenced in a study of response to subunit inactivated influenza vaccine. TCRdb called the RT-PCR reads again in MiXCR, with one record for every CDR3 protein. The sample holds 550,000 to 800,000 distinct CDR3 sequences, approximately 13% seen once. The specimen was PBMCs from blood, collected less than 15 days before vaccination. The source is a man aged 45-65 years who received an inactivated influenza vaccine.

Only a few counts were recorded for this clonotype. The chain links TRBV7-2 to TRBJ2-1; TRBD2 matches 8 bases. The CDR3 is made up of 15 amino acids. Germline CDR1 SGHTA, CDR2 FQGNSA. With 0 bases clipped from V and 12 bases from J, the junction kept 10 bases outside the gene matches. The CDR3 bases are TGTGCCAGCAGCTTAGCACTAGCGGTTTCCTCACGGCAGTTCTTC. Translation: CASSLALAVSSRQFF.

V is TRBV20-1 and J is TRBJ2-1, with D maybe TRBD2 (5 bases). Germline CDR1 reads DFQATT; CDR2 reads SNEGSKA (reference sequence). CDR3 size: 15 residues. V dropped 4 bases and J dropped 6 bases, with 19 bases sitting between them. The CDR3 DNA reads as TGCAGTGCTACCGGCAGCGGAGGCCCTAGCAATGAGCAGTTCTTC. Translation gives CSATGSGGPSNEQFF.

CDR3 region: CAISVLTGGDQPQHF. The CDR3 DNA sequence: TGTGCCATCAGTGTTCTCACAGGGGGCGATCAGCCCCAGCATTTT. The genes are TRBV10-3 and TRBJ1-5; 9 positions agree with TRBD1. Germline V gives CDR1 ENHRY, CDR2 SYGVKD. The CDR3 has 15 amino acids. J gave up 5 bases and V 4 bases, and 6 bases lay outside the gene matches.

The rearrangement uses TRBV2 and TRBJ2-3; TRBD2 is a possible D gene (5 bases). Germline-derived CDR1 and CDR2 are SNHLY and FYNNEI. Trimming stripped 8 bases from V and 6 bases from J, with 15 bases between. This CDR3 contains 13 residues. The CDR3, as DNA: TGTGCCAGCCATGGGTGGAGAGGGGATACGCAGTATTTT. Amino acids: CASHGWRGDTQYF.

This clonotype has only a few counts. The CDR3 bases are TGTGCCTGGAGTGCAAGGGGACGGTACGAGCAGTACTTC. Encoded protein: CAWSARGRYEQYF. The J gene is TRBJ2-7, the V gene TRBV30; D is possibly TRBD1 or TRBD2 (5 bases each). V was trimmed by 1 base and J by 4 bases, leaving 11 bases between them. The CDR3 is 13 amino acids. Germline V gives CDR1 GTSNPN, CDR2 SVGIG (reference sequence).